This T cell receptor (beta chain) was retrieved from a study of Ad26.COV2.S vaccination and SARS-CoV-2 variants. Looking at the study overall: It was the COV1001 Ad26.COV2.S trial arm that included the donor. The study gave Ad26.COV2.S intramuscularly, once or twice 56 days apart.

The germline V gene has CDR1 ENHRY and CDR2 SYGVKD. This CDR3 has 14 residues. The V and J ends lost 6 bases and 3 bases respectively, with 14 bases between them. Method: immunoSEQ multiplex PCR; TCRdb's copy keeps in-frame clones and lacks some. The sample comprises fewer than 800,000 clones, roughly nine tenths of which are singletons, and approximately 1.5% rests with the top ten. Indicated treatment: roughly 20 received Ad26.COV2.S at low or high dose, single or two shots; 5 received placebo; per-sample allocation not given. The investigators took samples on day 63 after the first vaccine or placebo injection. The donor was a Boston adult aged 18-55 years. Vaccination used an Ad26 vector expressing Wuhan-strain SARS-CoV-2 spike.

This TCR came from a person between 18 and 59 years old who received the Ad26.COV2.S COVID-19 vaccine or a placebo. The material sequenced was peripheral blood, taken in a trial of Ad26.COV2.S vaccine versus placebo. The genes are TRBV10-3 and TRBJ1-2; no clear D. The CDR3 is CAISTRQDDYGYTF. CDR3 sequence (DNA): TGTGCCATCAGCACGAGGCAGGATGACTATGGCTACACCTTC.